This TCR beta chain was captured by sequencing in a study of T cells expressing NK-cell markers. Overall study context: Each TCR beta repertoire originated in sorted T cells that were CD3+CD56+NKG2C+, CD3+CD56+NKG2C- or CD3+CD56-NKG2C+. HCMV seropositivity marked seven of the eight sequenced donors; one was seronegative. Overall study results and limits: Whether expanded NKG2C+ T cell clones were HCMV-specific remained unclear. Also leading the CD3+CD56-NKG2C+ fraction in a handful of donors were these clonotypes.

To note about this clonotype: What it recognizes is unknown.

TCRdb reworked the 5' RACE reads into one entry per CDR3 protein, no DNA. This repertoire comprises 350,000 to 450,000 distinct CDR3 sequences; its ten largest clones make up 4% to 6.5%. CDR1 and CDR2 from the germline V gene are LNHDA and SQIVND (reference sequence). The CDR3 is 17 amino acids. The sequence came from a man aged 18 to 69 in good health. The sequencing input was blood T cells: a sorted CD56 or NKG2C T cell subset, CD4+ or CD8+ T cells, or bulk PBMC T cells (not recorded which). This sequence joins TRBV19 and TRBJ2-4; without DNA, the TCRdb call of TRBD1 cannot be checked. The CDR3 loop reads CASSLDREVLAKNIQYF.